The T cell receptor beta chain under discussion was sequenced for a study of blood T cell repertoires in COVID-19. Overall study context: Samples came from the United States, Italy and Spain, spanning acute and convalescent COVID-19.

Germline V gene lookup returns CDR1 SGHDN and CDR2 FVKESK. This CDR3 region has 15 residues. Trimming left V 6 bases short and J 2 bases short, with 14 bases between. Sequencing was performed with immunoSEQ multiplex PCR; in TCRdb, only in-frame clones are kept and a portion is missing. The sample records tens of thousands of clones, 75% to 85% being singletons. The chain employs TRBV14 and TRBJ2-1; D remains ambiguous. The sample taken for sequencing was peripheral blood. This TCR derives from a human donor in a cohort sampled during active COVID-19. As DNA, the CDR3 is TGTGCCAGCAGTCCCGTGCTAGACCCCTACAATGAGCAGTTCTTC. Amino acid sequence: CASSPVLDPYNEQFF.